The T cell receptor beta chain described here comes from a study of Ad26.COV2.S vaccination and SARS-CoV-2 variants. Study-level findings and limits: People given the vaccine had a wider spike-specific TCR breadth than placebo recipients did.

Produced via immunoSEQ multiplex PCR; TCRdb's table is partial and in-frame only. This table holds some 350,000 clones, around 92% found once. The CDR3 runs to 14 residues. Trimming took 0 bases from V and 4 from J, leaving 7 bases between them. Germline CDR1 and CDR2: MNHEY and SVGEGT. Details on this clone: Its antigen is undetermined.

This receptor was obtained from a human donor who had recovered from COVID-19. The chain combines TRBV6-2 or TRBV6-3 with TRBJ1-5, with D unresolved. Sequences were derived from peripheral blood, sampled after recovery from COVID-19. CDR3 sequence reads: CASSYSPGNQPQHF. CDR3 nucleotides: TGTGCCAGCAGTTACTCGCCGGGGAATCAGCCCCAGCATTTT.